The present TCR beta chain was sequenced within a study of radiotherapy plus CTLA-4 blockade in lung cancer. Here immunoSEQ multiplex PCR was the method, and the copy in TCRdb shows in-frame clones only, minus some. The repertoire includes some 71,000 clones, approximately 76% of them detected once, and roughly 15% sits in the top ten. This clonotype was sampled from a human donor with non-small cell lung cancer whose response to radiotherapy plus ipilimumab could not be evaluated. Some clones in this sample may be carry-over from other donors' samples. The material sequenced was peripheral blood, taken from a patient treated with radiotherapy plus ipilimumab.

CDR3 DNA: TGTGCCAGCAGCTTAGGACCGGGGAATACGCAGTATTTT. Translated, it gives CASSLGPGNTQYF. J is TRBJ2-3 and V is TRBV7-2, with D perhaps TRBD2 (5 bases). Per the germline V gene, CDR1 is SGHTA and CDR2 is FQGNSA. The CDR3 contains 13 residues. The V end was cut by 1 base, the J end by 7 bases, with 9 bases between.